These T cell receptor beta chains were read from a single sample in a study of blood T cell repertoires in COVID-19. TCRdb's table, derived via immunoSEQ multiplex PCR, lists solely in-frame clones and lacks some. Among some 94,000 clones listed, roughly 89% were seen once. The sequencing input was peripheral blood. These receptors all come from a man aged 65 to 85 with active or convalescent COVID-19. The CDR3 runs from the conserved cysteine through the conserved F or W. The D gene is left open where the match is weak. Clone size is not always given. Where it is, it says once, few, many or a class for expanded clones.

j_call clone_size d_call v_call cdr3_nt cdr3_aa
TRBJ1-4 - - TRBV5-5 TGTGCCAGCAGCTACCAACAGGGAGCCGGTGAAAAACTGTTTTTT CASSYQQGAGEKLFF
TRBJ1-1 - - TRBV7-2 TGTGCCAGCAGCTTAGGAGGAGGGGTGTACACTGAAGCTTTCTTT CASSLGGGVYTEAFF
TRBJ2-5 - TRBD2 TRBV3-1/TRBV3-2 TGTGCCAGCAGCCTGTCGGGACTAGCGGGGGGGCGAGGGGAGACCCAGTACTTC CASSLSGLAGGRGETQYF
TRBJ2-3 - - TRBV5-8 TGTGCCAGCAGCTTTTGGCGGGGACAGAGCACAGATACGCAGTATTTT CASSFWRGQSTDTQYF
TRBJ1-1 - - TRBV5-3 TGTGCCAGAAGCTTGTGGTTAGGGTTTATATCGGGAACTGAAGCTTTCTTT CARSLWLGFISGTEAFF
TRBJ1-1 - - TRBV28 TGTGCCAGCAGTTCCCAACGGTCTGAAGCTTTCTTT CASSSQRSEAFF
TRBJ2-3 once TRBD2 TRBV5-1 TGCGCCAGCAGCTTGGCCCTAGCGGGGGGGCTTCTGGATACGCAGTATTTT CASSLALAGGLLDTQYF
TRBJ2-3 - - TRBV5-1 TGCGCCAGCAGCTTGTATCAGGGAAGCACAGATACGCAGTATTTT CASSLYQGSTDTQYF
TRBJ1-3 - TRBD1 TRBV6-5 TGTGCCAGCAGTTCTTCACAGGGGGCGACTGGAAACACCATATATTTT CASSSSQGATGNTIYF
TRBJ2-5 - TRBD2 TRBV3-1/TRBV3-2 TGTGCCAGCAGCCAGTTTAGCGGGGGGGCCGGGACCCAGTACTTC CASSQFSGGAGTQYF
TRBJ2-5 few TRBD2 TRBV5-4 TGTGCCAGCAGCTTGGGGCCTAGCGGGGGTAACCAAGAGACCCAGTACTTC CASSLGPSGGNQETQYF
TRBJ2-7 - - TRBV7-3 TGTGCCAGCAGCTTAAGCGCCGCGACAGCCTACGAGCAGTACTTC CASSLSAATAYEQYF
TRBJ2-2 once - TRBV19 TGTGCCAGTAGTATTAGGGGACTGAGAAAGAACACCGGGGAGCTGTTTTTT CASSIRGLRKNTGELFF
TRBJ1-5 - - TRBV12-2 TGTGCAAGTCGCTTTTTGGCGCTATGGGGGCGGAATCAGCCCCAGCATTTT CASRFLALWGRNQPQHF
TRBJ2-7 - TRBD2 TRBV27 TGTGCCGGACCTAACCTCTTCGGGGGGTTCTCCTACGAGCAGTACTTC CAGPNLFGGFSYEQYF
TRBJ1-1 - - TRBV5-1 TGCGCCAGCAGCTTGGGACAAGACACTGAAGCTTTCTTT CASSLGQDTEAFF
TRBJ2-5 - TRBD1 TRBV7-8 TGTGCCAGCAGCTTAGAGGGAGACAGGGGGCGTCTAACGTTCAATGCCCAAGAGACCCAGTACTTC CASSLEGDRGRLTFNAQETQYF
TRBJ1-1 - TRBD1 TRBV5-1 TGCGCCAGCAGACCCGGGACAGTGAACACTGAAGCTTTCTTT CASRPGTVNTEAFF
TRBJ1-2 - TRBD1 TRBV19 TGTGCCAGTAGTAACCTCGGGACAGACTATGGCTACACCTTC CASSNLGTDYGYTF
TRBJ1-5 few - TRBV21-1 TGTGCCAGCAGCCCCCCCCCGGGACTCAACTATCCTCAGCCCCAGCATTTT CASSPPPGLNYPQPQHF
TRBJ1-1 once - TRBV5-1 TGCGCCAGCGCGTATGGAGGCCAGAACACTGAAGCTTTCTTT CASAYGGQNTEAFF
TRBJ1-2 - - TRBV5-8 TGTGCCAGCAGCTTGTTTCAGTCAGGGGTCTCCAACTATGGCTACACCTTC CASSLFQSGVSNYGYTF
TRBJ2-7 - TRBD1 TRBV5-4 TGTGCCAGCAGCGATCAAAACAGGGGGCCCTACGAGCAGTACTTC CASSDQNRGPYEQYF
TRBJ2-1 - TRBD1 TRBV11-3 TGTGCCAGCAGCTTAGGTGGGGGCAGGGGGAATGAGCAGTTCTTC CASSLGGGRGNEQFF
TRBJ1-1 - TRBD1 TRBV28 TGTGCCAGCAGTTCCGCTGCGACAGGGGTGAACACTGAAGCTTTCTTT CASSSAATGVNTEAFF
TRBJ2-7 - TRBD1 TRBV29-1 TGCAGCGTACAGACAGGGGCGGACTCCTACGAGCAGTACTTC CSVQTGADSYEQYF
TRBJ1-2 - - TRBV28 TGTGCCAGCAGCCCAGGGGACTATGGCTACACCTTC CASSPGDYGYTF
TRBJ1-2 - - TRBV9 TGTGCCAGCAGCGTAGCCTTACGGAACTATGGCTACACCTTC CASSVALRNYGYTF
TRBJ1-1 - - TRBV5-6 TGTGCCAGCAGCCCACTCCCCGCGGGGAACACTGAAGCTTTCTTT CASSPLPAGNTEAFF
TRBJ2-5 - TRBD1 TRBV7-2 TGTGCCAGCAGCTTAGACGCAGGGGGTGAGACCCAGTACTTC CASSLDAGGETQYF
TRBJ2-7 - - TRBV5-1 TGCGCCAGCGGTGAGGGGGGGCGCGGCGAGCAGTACTTC CASGEGGRGEQYF
TRBJ2-2 - TRBD1 TRBV18 TGTGCCAGCTCACCATTCCTGCAGGGGGCTACCGGGGAGCTGTTTTTT CASSPFLQGATGELFF
TRBJ2-7 - TRBD2 TRBV3-1/TRBV3-2 TGTGCCAGCAGCCAACGCGGGGGGGCGTACGAGCAGTACTTC CASSQRGGAYEQYF
TRBJ2-7 - TRBD2 TRBV30 TGTGCCTGGGCCGGGACTAGCGGTGATAGGAGCTCCTACGAGCAGTACTTC CAWAGTSGDRSSYEQYF
TRBJ1-2 once - TRBV28 TGTGCCACCTGGGGCAGGGGTCTGCAAAGCTATGGCTACACCTTC CATWGRGLQSYGYTF
TRBJ2-7 - - TRBV11-1 TGTGCCAGCAGCTTAGCGGGGGGGCTGAACGAGCAGTACTTC CASSLAGGLNEQYF
TRBJ2-4 - - TRBV5-1 TGCGCCAGCAGCTCCGAGGGGGGGCTAAACATTCAGTACTTC CASSSEGGLNIQYF
TRBJ2-7 once - TRBV18 TGTGCCAGCTCACCAGAAAAGAGACAGGCAAGCTCCTACGAGCAGTACTTC CASSPEKRQASSYEQYF
TRBJ2-1 - TRBD1 TRBV25-1 TGTGCCAGCAGCCAGACAGGGGTGGGGGACAATGAGCAGTTCTTC CASSQTGVGDNEQFF
TRBJ2-3 - TRBD2 TRBV3-1/TRBV3-2 TGTGCCAGCAGCCGCAGCGGGGGGGGAGATACGCAGTATTTT CASSRSGGGDTQYF
TRBJ1-2 - TRBD1 TRBV7-9 TGTGCCAGCAGCACCTACCTCGGACAGGGGGTCCCCTCCTTC CASSTYLGQGVPSF
TRBJ2-3 - - TRBV2 TGTGCCAGCAGGGAGAGTTACTATACGCAGTATTTT CASRESYYTQYF
TRBJ1-2 - - TRBV2 TGTGCCAGCAGCGCCGGGAACCCGACTAACTATGGCTACACCTTC CASSAGNPTNYGYTF
TRBJ1-1 once - TRBV7-9 TGTGCCAGCAGCTTATGGGGCGGCACTGAAGCTTTCTTT CASSLWGGTEAFF
TRBJ2-1 - TRBD1 TRBV24-1 TGTGCCACCAGTGAATCCGGGACAGGGGGCCTTTACAATGAGCAGTTCTTC CATSESGTGGLYNEQFF
TRBJ2-7 - - TRBV15 TGTGCCACCAGCAGAGGGGGTACCTCGGGGTACGAGCAGTACTTC CATSRGGTSGYEQYF
TRBJ1-1 - - TRBV2 TGTGCCAGCAGTCCAGGGGCGAGTGAAGCTTTCTTT CASSPGASEAFF
TRBJ2-3 - - TRBV7-8 TGTGCCAGCAGCTTAGCGGGGGGTGATACGCAGTATTTT CASSLAGGDTQYF
TRBJ2-5 - TRBD2 TRBV5-1 TGCGCCAGCAGATCGACTAGCGGGGGCCAACAAGAGACCCAGTACTTC CASRSTSGGQQETQYF
TRBJ2-1 once TRBD2 TRBV18 TGTGCCAGCTCACCCCTGACTAGCGTGTACAATGAGCAGTTCTTC CASSPLTSVYNEQFF
TRBJ1-1 once - TRBV9 TGTGCCAGCAGCGTAGGCCAGGAGAACACTGAAGCTTTCTTT CASSVGQENTEAFF
TRBJ2-3 - TRBD1 TRBV7-2 TGTGCCAGCAGCTCACAGGGGTTAGATACGCAGTATTTT CASSSQGLDTQYF
TRBJ1-1 once TRBD1 TRBV10-3 TGTGCCATCAGTGAGACCGCCGGGACAGGGATGGCTTTCTTT CAISETAGTGMAFF
TRBJ2-7 - TRBD1 TRBV3-1/TRBV3-2 TGTGCCAGCAGCCAAGATTCAGGGGGTCAGAACGAGCAGTACTTC CASSQDSGGQNEQYF
TRBJ1-1 - - TRBV9 TGTGCCAGCAGCGTAGGCGTCGGGTGGGGGGGCACTGAAGCTTTCTTT CASSVGVGWGGTEAFF